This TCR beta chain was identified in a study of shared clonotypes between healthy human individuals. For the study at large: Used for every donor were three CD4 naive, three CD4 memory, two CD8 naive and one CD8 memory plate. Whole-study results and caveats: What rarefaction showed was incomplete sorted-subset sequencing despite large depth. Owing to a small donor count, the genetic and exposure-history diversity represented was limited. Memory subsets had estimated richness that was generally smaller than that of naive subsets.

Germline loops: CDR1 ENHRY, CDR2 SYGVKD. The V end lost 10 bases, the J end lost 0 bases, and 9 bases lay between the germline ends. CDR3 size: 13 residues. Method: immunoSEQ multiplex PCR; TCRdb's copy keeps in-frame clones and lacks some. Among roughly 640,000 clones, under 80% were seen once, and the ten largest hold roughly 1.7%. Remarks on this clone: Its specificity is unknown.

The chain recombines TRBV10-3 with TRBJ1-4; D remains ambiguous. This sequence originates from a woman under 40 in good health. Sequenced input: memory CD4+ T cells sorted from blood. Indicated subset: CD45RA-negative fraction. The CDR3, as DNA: TGTGCCACTTCCGCTGCAACTAATGAAAAACTGTTTTTT. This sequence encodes CATSAATNEKLFF.